These 19 T cell receptor beta chains were sequenced from one sample in a study of CD8 T cells in ankylosing spondylitis. Findings and limits, study-wide: Seemingly distinctive of ankylosing spondylitis blood was a TCR beta motif formed by eight highly homologous variants.

No antigen is known for these receptors. MiXCR was run by TCRdb on the 5' RACE reads, yielding one entry per CDR3 protein. The sample contains more than 400,000 distinct CDR3 sequences, approximately 5.3% of which appear only once. The sample was blood, either unsorted or a sorted T cell fraction (not recorded which). The source of these receptors is a male donor with ankylosing spondylitis.

There are many counts of this clonotype. The V call is TRBV7-3, the J call TRBJ2-5; D unclear. From germline, CDR1 is SGHTA and CDR2 FQGTGA. Trimming shortened V by 1 base and J by 3 bases, and 6 bases separated the two germline ends. The CDR3 covers 13 residues. In DNA form, the CDR3 reads TGTGCCAGCAGCTTAAGTCTAGAAGAGACCCAGTACTTC. This translates into CASSLSLEETQYF.

In this sample, this clonotype turned up a few times. V and J are TRBV7-9 and TRBJ2-2, with D unclear. CDR1 and CDR2 from the germline V gene are SEHNR and FQNEAQ (reference sequence). The CDR3 totals 16 residues. V was cut by 4 bases and J by 0 bases, with 12 bases left in between. The chain's CDR3 is CASSSLKAANTGELFF. CDR3 sequence (DNA): TGTGCCAGCAGCTCCCTCAAAGCCGCGAACACCGGGGAGCTGTTTTTT.

This clonotype was seen ten or more times. The chain recombines TRBV6-5 with TRBJ2-7; TRBD1 or TRBD2 may be the D gene (6 bases each). This CDR3 contains 14 residues. Trimming removed 0 bases from V and 2 bases from J, with 8 bases in between. Germline V lookup: CDR1 MNHEY, CDR2 SVGAGI. CDR3: CASSYSEGAYEQYF. The CDR3 DNA follows: TGTGCCAGCAGTTACTCGGAGGGGGCCTACGAGCAGTACTTC.

The table lists this clonotype with many counts. This rearrangement joins TRBV15 to TRBJ2-3, with a possible D match to TRBD2 (6 bases). The germline V gene encodes CDR1 LNHNV and CDR2 YYDKDF (reference sequence). V lost 7 bases and J 1 base, leaving 18 bases between the germline ends. The CDR3 loop spans 16 amino acids. DNA of the CDR3: TGTGCCACCAACAGGAAGGGGAGGCTCGGCACAGATACGCAGTATTTT. Amino acid sequence: CATNRKGRLGTDTQYF.

This clonotype was recorded many times. This chain connects TRBV20-1 to TRBJ2-1; 14 positions agree with TRBD2. After removal of 0 bases from V and 7 bases from J, the junction contained 14 bases not matched to a gene. Germline V gives CDR1 DFQATT, CDR2 SNEGSKA (reference sequence). This CDR3 spans 19 amino acids. DNA of the CDR3: TGCAGTGCTAGAGACATGACGAAGACTAGCGGGGGGGGATTGAATGAGCAGTTCTTC. It encodes CSARDMTKTSGGGLNEQFF.

The V call is TRBV4-3, the J call TRBJ2-1, with 7 bases matching TRBD1. With V trimmed by 2 bases and J by 2 bases, 12 bases remained unmatched. The CDR3 is made up of 18 amino acids. From germline, CDR1 is LGHNA and CDR2 YSLEER. Here the CDR3 reads CASSQLAGPRGTYNEQFF. The CDR3 DNA reads TGCGCCAGCAGCCAACTGGCAGGGCCCAGGGGGACCTACAATGAGCAGTTCTTC.

This clonotype has ten or more counts. The CDR3 coding sequence is TGTGCCAGCAGCTGGACAATCGGTGAGCAGTTCTTC. Translation gives CASSWTIGEQFF. The chain recombines TRBV7-2 with TRBJ2-1; D perhaps matches TRBD1 (5 bases). Per germline, CDR1 SGHTA and CDR2 FQGNSA. Trimming cost V 4 bases and J 9 bases, with 10 bases left between them. CDR3 length: 12 residues.

This clonotype was recorded many times. The chain combines TRBV27 with TRBJ1-5, with 8 bases matching TRBD1. V lost 5 bases to trimming and J lost 1 base; unmatched junction nucleotides: 13. The germline V gene encodes CDR1 MNHEY and CDR2 SMNVEV (reference sequence). There are 18 residues in the CDR3. Written as DNA, the CDR3 is TGTGCCAGCAGTCCCAACAGGGGGGACTCATACAGCAATCAGCCCCAGCATTTT. As protein: CASSPNRGDSYSNQPQHF.

This clonotype was seen many times. The chain recombines TRBV4-3 with TRBJ1-2, with a possible D match to TRBD1 (6 bases). Germline CDR1 reads LGHNA; CDR2 reads YSLEER. Trimming removed 3 bases at V and 0 bases at J, with 11 bases between. The CDR3 runs to 15 residues. CDR3 loop: CASSHTTGPNYGYTF. As DNA, the CDR3 is TGCGCCAGCAGCCATACGACAGGACCTAACTATGGCTACACCTTC.

This rearrangement joins TRBV4-2 to TRBJ2-5; no firm D call. In germline, CDR1 is LGHNA, CDR2 YNFKEQ. V lost 7 bases to trimming and J lost 2 bases, with 14 bases between them. This CDR3 has 14 residues. The CDR3 reads CASTITGHQETQYF. CDR3 DNA: TGTGCCAGCACGATAACGGGTCATCAAGAGACCCAGTACTTC.

This clonotype was detected many times. This chain connects TRBV20-1 to TRBJ2-5; D is possibly TRBD2 (6 bases). The V gene lost 1 base and the J gene lost 5 bases, with 14 bases spanning the gap. Germline assignment: CDR1 DFQATT and CDR2 SNEGSKA (reference sequence). This CDR3 region has 14 residues. CDR3 sequence reads: CSARGFTSMETQYF. The CDR3 DNA sequence: TGCAGTGCTAGAGGCTTCACTAGCATGGAGACCCAGTACTTC.

This clonotype was counted many times. The chain couples TRBV7-8 to TRBJ2-7; 10 bases are shared with TRBD1. V lost 4 bases and J lost 7; bases outside the gene matches: 10. The CDR3 has 15 residues. Germline assignment: CDR1 SGHVS and CDR2 FQNEAQ. For the CDR3, the DNA is TGTGCCAGCAGCTCCCAAGGGACAGGGGACAGGGAGCAGTACTTC. Its translation: CASSSQGTGDREQYF.

This clonotype was counted ten times or more. The rearrangement links TRBV7-9 to TRBJ1-1; 7 positions match TRBD1. V shed 5 bases and J 1 base; nucleotides not matched to a gene: 10. This CDR3 is 16 amino acids long. Germline CDR1 and CDR2: SEHNR and FQNEAQ (reference sequence). Written as DNA, the CDR3 is TGTGCCAGCAGCCTCTGGGGGACAGAGAGGAACACTGAAGCTTTCTTT. Protein: CASSLWGTERNTEAFF.

This chain uses TRBV7-2 with TRBJ2-1; D is uncertain. There are 12 residues in the CDR3. Trimming took off 5 bases at V and 5 bases at J, with 7 bases between the two ends. Per the germline V gene, CDR1 is SGHTA and CDR2 is FQGNSA. The CDR3 region has the DNA TGTGCCAGCAGCATAACTAACAATGAGCAGTTCTTC. This translates into CASSITNNEQFF.

The table lists this clonotype with many counts. This chain connects TRBV5-1 to TRBJ1-6; TRBD1 might be the D (5 bases). The CDR3 spans 14 residues. Trimming cost V 3 bases and J 6 bases, with 10 bases left between them. Germline loops: CDR1 SGHRS, CDR2 YFSETQ. The DNA of the CDR3 is TGCGCCAGCAGCTCGGGGCTTCCTAATTCACCCCTCCACTTT. Its translation: CASSSGLPNSPLHF.

This clonotype was counted at least ten times. The CDR3 DNA reads TGTGCCAGCAGCTTAGTGGTCTACGAGCAGTACTTC. Protein product: CASSLVVYEQYF. This chain uses TRBV7-9 with TRBJ2-7; no definite D call. V was trimmed by 1 base and J by 3 bases, leaving 4 bases between them. Germline CDR1 and CDR2: SEHNR and FQNEAQ (reference sequence). The CDR3 sequence is 12 residues long. Drawing the rest from reference TRBV7-9 and TRBJ2-7, the complete variable domain is DTGVSQNPRHKITKRGQNVTFRCDPISEHNRLYWYRQTLGQGPEFLTYFQNEAQLEKSRLLSDRFSAERPKGSFSTLEIQRTEQGDSAMYLCASSLVVYEQYFGPGTRLTVT.

Only a few counts were recorded for this clonotype. The rearrangement links TRBV2 to TRBJ2-1; 8 nucleotides agree with TRBD2. Germline-derived CDR1 and CDR2 are SNHLY and FYNNEI. With 7 bases clipped from V and 0 bases from J, the junction kept 5 bases outside the gene matches. CDR3 length: 15 amino acids. CDR3 amino acids: CASISGGSSYNEQFF. DNA for the CDR3: TGTGCCAGCATCTCGGGGGGGAGCTCCTACAATGAGCAGTTCTTC.

In its sample, this clonotype was seen many times. The chain joins TRBV4-1 to TRBJ2-7; 7 bases agree with TRBD1. Germline CDR1 reads MGHRA; CDR2 reads YSYEKL. The CDR3 is 14 residues long. V trimming: 6 bases; J trimming: 7 bases; junction bases outside the gene matches: 12. The CDR3 loop is CASSPREGAGEQYF. In DNA, the CDR3 is TGCGCCAGCAGTCCCCGAGAGGGGGCAGGGGAGCAGTACTTC.

This clonotype was detected ten times or more. The chain recombines TRBV12-3 or TRBV12-4 with TRBJ1-5, with a possible D match to TRBD1 (5 bases). V dropped 6 bases and J dropped 3 bases, with 15 bases sitting between them. The CDR3 has 15 amino acids. This chain's CDR3 is CASSSRDSHNQPQHF. CDR3 nucleotides: TGTGCCAGCAGCTCCCGGGACTCCCACAATCAGCCCCAGCATTTT.